This record covers a single T cell receptor beta chain. Sample barcodes and UMIs were carried by the TCR alpha and TCR beta cDNA libraries that 5'RACE generated with constant-segment primers. A single record per CDR3 protein comes from TCRdb applying MiXCR to the 5' RACE reads. This table holds about 82,000 distinct CDR3 sequences, roughly 16% found once. These data are taken from a study of T-cell memory formation after mild COVID-19. With 2 bases clipped from V and 5 bases from J, the junction kept 11 bases outside the gene matches. This CDR3 has 17 residues. CDR1 is MNHEY, CDR2 SVGEGT, per germline.

The source is a man younger than 35 who had mild COVID-19 (a few samples of this study predate the infection). Cell type and time point are not known. The J gene is TRBJ2-5, the V gene TRBV6-2 or TRBV6-3; 10 nucleotides align to TRBD2. Source material: PBMCs or a T cell subset sorted from them (not recorded which). The CDR3 protein is CASSYGVAGGRAETQYF. In DNA, the CDR3 is TGTGCCAGCAGTTACGGAGTAGCGGGGGGCCGGGCGGAGACCCAGTACTTC.